The entry that follows covers one T cell receptor beta chain sequence. Its specificity is unknown. TCRdb redid the calling of the reads with MiXCR, one entry per CDR3 protein. The sample lists roughly 500,000 distinct CDR3 sequences; about 15% were seen once. These data belong to a study of T cell repertoires in cytomegalovirus infection. Study overall: Signatures in public TCR beta sequences pointed to both CMV infection and matching HLA type.

Findings and limits, study-wide: HLA-C-restricted, CMV-specific TCR beta clonotypes were dominant ex vivo. Cumulated frequencies of public TCR beta families served to identify carriers of CMV plus the relevant HLA.

The source is a human donor in good health (CMV status not recorded). Some clones in this sample may be carry-over from other donors' samples. The source material was CD8+ T cells from PBMCs.

CDR3 loop: CASSERGEVWETQYF. The DNA for the CDR3 is TGTGCCAGCAGCGAGAGGGGAGAGGTGTGGGAGACCCAGTACTTC. This chain uses TRBV9 with TRBJ2-5; D may correspond to TRBD1 or TRBD2 (5 bases each). The V gene's germline CDR1 is SGDLS and CDR2 YYNGEE. Trimming left V 3 bases short and J 5 bases short, with 17 bases between. The CDR3 length is 15 residues.